The rows below give T cell receptor beta chains drawn from one sample of a study of identical twins. A single record per CDR3 protein comes from TCRdb applying MiXCR to the 5' RACE reads. The sample carries 690,000 or so distinct CDR3 sequences, 8.5% to 9.5% recorded once. The sample also formed part of further work on yellow fever vaccine responses in identical twins.

Material for sequencing was PBMCs. These receptors were collected from a woman younger than 30 in good health. Both conserved end residues are part of each CDR3. D genes are given only for firm matches. Rows may omit the clone size; those that give it use once, few, many or a size class.

CDR3: CASSSQGLALSNEQFF
DNA: TGTGCCAGCAGTTCCCAGGGACTAGCACTATCCAATGAGCAGTTCTTC
V: TRBV28
D: TRBD2
size: many
J: TRBJ2-1

CDR3: CSATQGGIDYGYTF
DNA: TGCAGTGCTACTCAGGGGGGGATAGACTATGGCTACACCTTC
V: TRBV20-1
D: TRBD1
size: few
J: TRBJ1-2

CDR3: CATSRLAVNTGELFF
DNA: TGTGCCACCAGCAGACTAGCGGTAAACACCGGGGAGCTGTTTTTT
V: TRBV15
D: TRBD2
size: few
J: TRBJ2-2

CDR3: CASSPLLYEQYF
DNA: TGTGCCAGCAGCCCCTTACTGTACGAGCAGTACTTC
V: TRBV7-2
D: -
size: many
J: TRBJ2-7

CDR3: CASGLGTDNNEQFF
DNA: TGTGCTAGTGGTTTAGGGACAGATAACAATGAGCAGTTCTTC
V: TRBV12-5
D: TRBD1
size: few
J: TRBJ2-1

CDR3: CASRPLAESSYNEQFF
DNA: TGTGCCAGCAGGCCACTAGCTGAGAGCTCCTACAATGAGCAGTTCTTC
V: TRBV12-3/TRBV12-4
D: -
size: -
J: TRBJ2-1

CDR3: CSVWMVQETQYF
DNA: TGCAGCGTCTGGATGGTCCAAGAGACCCAGTACTTC
V: TRBV29-1
D: -
size: few
J: TRBJ2-5

CDR3: CASITIEAYEQYF
DNA: TGCGCCAGCATAACGATTGAGGCCTACGAGCAGTACTTC
V: TRBV5-1
D: -
size: many
J: TRBJ2-7

CDR3: CATKGGDSGANVLTF
DNA: TGTGCCACCAAAGGAGGGGACTCTGGGGCCAACGTCCTGACTTTC
V: TRBV24-1
D: -
size: -
J: TRBJ2-6

CDR3: CSATTENTEAFF
DNA: TGCAGCGCTACGACAGAGAACACTGAAGCTTTCTTT
V: TRBV29-1
D: -
size: many
J: TRBJ1-1

CDR3: CAIRLEGEDNEQFF
DNA: TGTGCCATTCGGCTGGAGGGGGAAGACAATGAGCAGTTCTTC
V: TRBV21-1
D: -
size: -
J: TRBJ2-1

CDR3: CASSLSSGNYGYTF
DNA: TGTGCCAGCAGTTTATCGAGCGGTAACTATGGCTACACCTTC
V: TRBV27
D: -
size: -
J: TRBJ1-2

CDR3: CSAKNPSGRTDTQYF
DNA: TGCAGCGCGAAGAACCCTAGCGGGAGGACAGATACGCAGTATTTT
V: TRBV29-1
D: TRBD2
size: many
J: TRBJ2-3

CDR3: CATSDPAGVSHNEQFF
DNA: TGTGCCACCAGTGACCCAGCGGGGGTTTCTCACAATGAGCAGTTCTTC
V: TRBV24-1
D: TRBD2
size: few
J: TRBJ2-1

CDR3: CAISDGGSSGANVLTF
DNA: TGTGCCATCAGTGACGGTGGAAGCTCTGGGGCCAACGTCCTGACTTTC
V: TRBV10-3
D: -
size: -
J: TRBJ2-6

CDR3: CASSPGQGTPYEQYF
DNA: TGTGCCAGCAGTCCGGGACAGGGAACCCCCTACGAGCAGTACTTC
V: TRBV27
D: TRBD1
size: -
J: TRBJ2-7

CDR3: CASSVGTGEKYEQYF
DNA: TGTGCCAGCAGCGTAGGGACAGGGGAAAAATACGAGCAGTACTTC
V: TRBV7-8
D: TRBD1
size: -
J: TRBJ2-7

CDR3: CASSLRQGTPEAFF
DNA: TGTGCCAGCAGCTTGCGTCAGGGGACTCCTGAAGCTTTCTTT
V: TRBV7-6
D: -
size: -
J: TRBJ1-1

CDR3: CASSLEANVLTF
DNA: TGTGCCAGCAGCTTAGAGGCCAACGTCCTGACTTTC
V: TRBV7-3
D: -
size: -
J: TRBJ2-6

CDR3: CSVGEGGTGELFF
DNA: TGCAGCGTTGGGGAGGGAGGAACCGGGGAGCTGTTTTTT
V: TRBV29-1
D: TRBD2
size: many
J: TRBJ2-2